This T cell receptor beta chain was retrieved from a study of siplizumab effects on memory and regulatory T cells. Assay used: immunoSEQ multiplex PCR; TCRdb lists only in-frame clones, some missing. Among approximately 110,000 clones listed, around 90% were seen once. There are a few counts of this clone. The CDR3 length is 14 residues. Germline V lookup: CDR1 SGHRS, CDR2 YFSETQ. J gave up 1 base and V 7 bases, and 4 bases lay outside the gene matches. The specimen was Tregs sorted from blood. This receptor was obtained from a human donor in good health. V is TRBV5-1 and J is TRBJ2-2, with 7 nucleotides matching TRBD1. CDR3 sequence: CASAGTVNTGELFF. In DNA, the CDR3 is TGCGCCAGCGCAGGGACAGTGAACACCGGGGAGCTGTTTTTT.